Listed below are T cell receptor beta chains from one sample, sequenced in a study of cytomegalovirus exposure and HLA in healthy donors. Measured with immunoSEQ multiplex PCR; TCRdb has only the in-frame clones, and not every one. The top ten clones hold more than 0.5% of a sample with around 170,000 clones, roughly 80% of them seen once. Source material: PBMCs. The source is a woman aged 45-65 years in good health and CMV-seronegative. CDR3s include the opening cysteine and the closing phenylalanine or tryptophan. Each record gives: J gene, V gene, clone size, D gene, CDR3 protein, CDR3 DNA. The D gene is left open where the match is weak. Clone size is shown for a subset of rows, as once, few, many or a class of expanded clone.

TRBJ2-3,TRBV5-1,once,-,CASSLGPVPSDTQYF,TGCGCCAGCAGCTTGGGGCCAGTCCCCTCAGATACGCAGTATTTT
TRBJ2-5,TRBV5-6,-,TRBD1,CASSLATNRGQETQYF,TGTGCCAGCAGCTTGGCCACTAACAGGGGGCAAGAGACCCAGTACTTC
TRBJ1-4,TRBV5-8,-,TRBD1,CASSYWTGANEKLFF,TGTGCCAGCAGCTACTGGACAGGGGCTAATGAAAAACTGTTTTTT
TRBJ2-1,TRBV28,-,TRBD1,CASRGGQGNEQFF,TGTGCCAGCAGAGGAGGACAGGGCAATGAGCAGTTCTTC
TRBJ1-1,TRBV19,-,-,CASSILTANTEAFF,TGTGCCAGTAGTATTTTGACAGCGAACACTGAAGCTTTCTTT
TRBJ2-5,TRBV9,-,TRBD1,CASSVDRGLQETQYF,TGTGCCAGCAGCGTAGACAGGGGGCTCCAAGAGACCCAGTACTTC
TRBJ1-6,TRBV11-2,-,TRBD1,CAGQGISYNSPLHF,TGTGCCGGACAGGGCATATCCTATAATTCACCCCTCCACTTT
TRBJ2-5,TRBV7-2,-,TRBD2,CASSFLLAGIEETQYF,TGTGCCAGCAGCTTTTTACTAGCGGGGATTGAAGAGACCCAGTACTTC
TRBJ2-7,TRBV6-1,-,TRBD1,CASSEDRGLYEQYF,TGTGCCAGCAGTGAAGACAGGGGGCTATACGAGCAGTACTTC
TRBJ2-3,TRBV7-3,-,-,CASSLRGQGVTDTQYF,TGTGCCAGCAGCTTAAGGGGGCAGGGTGTTACAGATACGCAGTATTTT
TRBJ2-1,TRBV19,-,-,CASSSFPGTLWNEQFF,TGTGCCAGTAGTAGTTTCCCAGGCACGTTATGGAATGAGCAGTTCTTC
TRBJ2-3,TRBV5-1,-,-,CASSLGPELGSDTQYF,TGCGCCAGCAGCTTGGGGCCAGAACTAGGTTCAGATACGCAGTATTTT
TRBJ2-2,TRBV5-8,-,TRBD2,CASSGRVGLAETNTGELFF,TGTGCCAGCAGCGGCCGAGTGGGACTAGCGGAGACAAACACCGGGGAGCTGTTTTTT
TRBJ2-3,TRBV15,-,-,CATSRGQGSDTQYF,TGTGCCACCAGCAGAGGGCAGGGATCCGATACGCAGTATTTT
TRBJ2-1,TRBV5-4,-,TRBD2,CASSNPASGRANNEQFF,TGTGCCAGCAGCAACCCTGCTAGCGGGAGGGCGAACAATGAGCAGTTCTTC
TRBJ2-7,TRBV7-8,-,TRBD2,CASSLVAGGAYEQYF,TGTGCCAGCAGCTTAGTGGCGGGAGGGGCCTACGAGCAGTACTTC
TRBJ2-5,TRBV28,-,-,CASSTRTVQETQYF,TGTGCCAGCAGTACCCGGACAGTACAAGAGACCCAGTACTTC
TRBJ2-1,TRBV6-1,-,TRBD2,CASRLAGSYNEQFF,TGTGCCAGCAGGCTAGCGGGGTCCTACAATGAGCAGTTCTTC
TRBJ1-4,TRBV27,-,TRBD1,CASRAGTAGEKLFF,TGTGCCAGCAGGGCCGGGACAGCCGGTGAAAAACTGTTTTTT
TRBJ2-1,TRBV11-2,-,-,CASSLEETTGFALFF,TGTGCCAGCAGCTTAGAAGAGACAACAGGGTTTGCTCTGTTCTTC
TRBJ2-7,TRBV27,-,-,CASSLRREGYEQYF,TGTGCCAGCAGTTTACGAAGAGAGGGCTACGAGCAGTACTTC
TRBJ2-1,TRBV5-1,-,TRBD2,CASSRRLAGYNEQFF,TGCGCCAGCTCAAGGCGACTAGCGGGATACAATGAGCAGTTCTTC
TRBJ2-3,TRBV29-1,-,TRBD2,CSVGGTSGPDTQYF,TGCAGCGTTGGGGGGACTAGCGGACCAGATACGCAGTATTTT
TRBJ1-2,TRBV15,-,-,CATSSRLTGDGYTF,TGTGCCACCAGCAGTCGGTTAACGGGAGATGGCTACACCTTC
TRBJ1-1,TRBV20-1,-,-,CSGAENTEAFF,TGCAGTGGGGCAGAGAACACTGAAGCTTTCTTT
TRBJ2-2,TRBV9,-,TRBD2,CASSANSGGNTNTGELFF,TGTGCCAGCAGCGCGAATTCGGGAGGCAACACAAACACCGGGGAGCTGTTTTTT
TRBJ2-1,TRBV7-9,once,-,CASSLEVWLANYNEQFF,TGTGCCAGCAGCTTAGAGGTCTGGCTAGCCAACTACAATGAGCAGTTCTTC
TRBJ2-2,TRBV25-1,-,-,CASSERDRNTGELFF,TGTGCCAGCAGTGAACGAGACAGGAACACCGGGGAGCTGTTTTTT
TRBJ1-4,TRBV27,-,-,CASSLRWREKLFF,TGTGCCAGCAGTTTACGGTGGCGGGAAAAACTGTTTTTT
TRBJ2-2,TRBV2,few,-,CASSAQVNTGELFF,TGTGCCAGCAGTGCACAGGTTAACACCGGGGAGCTGTTTTTT
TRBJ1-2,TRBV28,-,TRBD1,CASSYPGGPANYGYTF,TGTGCCAGCAGTTATCCAGGGGGACCAGCTAACTATGGCTACACCTTC